What follows describes a single TCR beta chain. CDR3 length equals 17 residues. V gave up 3 bases and J gave up 6 bases; unmatched junction bases: 7. Germline V CDR1 and CDR2: SGHTA, FQGNSA. This sample was included in a study of blood T cell repertoires in COVID-19. The data were produced by immunoSEQ multiplex PCR, yet TCRdb's version contains in-frame clones alone and is incomplete. The repertoire has about 140,000 clones, roughly 83% of them found once; the top ten carry 4.5% to 5.5%. The chain carries TRBV7-2 and TRBJ2-4; 14 nucleotides agree with TRBD2. Input material: PBMCs or T cells enriched from blood (not recorded which). This clonotype was obtained from a man in his forties with acute COVID-19. CDR3 loop: CASSLTSGRGAGNIQYF. CDR3 DNA sequence: TGTGCCAGCAGCTTGACTAGCGGGAGGGGAGCGGGAAACATTCAGTACTTC.